The clone carrying this TCR beta chain was seen at least ten times. The antigen is undetermined. These data originate in a study of breast tumors, draining lymph nodes, adjacent tissues. Study findings and constraints: Compared with basal-like, luminal-like tumors shared significantly more repertoire with nontumor tissue. Most tumor T cells seemingly derive from lymph node, then expand in tumor.

Trimming took off 0 bases at V and 7 bases at J, with 7 bases between the two ends. The length of the CDR3 is 14 residues. Germline values: CDR1 ENHRY, CDR2 SYGVKD. Using its own MiXCR run on the multiplex PCR reads, TCRdb lists one record per CDR3 protein. Of about 130,000 distinct CDR3 sequences detected, 20% to 25% appear once; the ten largest clones hold about 2.2%. The lymph nodes were axillary draining lymph nodes from breast cancer patients. The gene calls are TRBV10-3 and TRBJ1-6; D may be TRBD1 (6 bases). The sequenced sample was axillary lymph node tissue. This receptor was obtained from a female donor with breast cancer. Some clones in this sample may be carry-over from other donors' samples. The CDR3 DNA follows: TGTGCCATCAGTGAGTCAGGGGGGAATTCACCCCTCCACTTT. This gives the protein CAISESGGNSPLHF.